The 9 T cell receptor beta chains in this list originate from one sample, sequenced in a study of OX40 agonist ivuxolimab in advanced cancers. Sequencing used immunoSEQ multiplex PCR; TCRdb keeps in-frame clones, though not all of them. The sample records nearly 65,000 clones, 91% being singletons. Here the sequenced sample was CD4+ or CD8+ T cells sorted from blood, taken in a trial of the OX40 agonist ivuxolimab. Source of these receptors: an adult with an advanced solid tumor such as melanoma, head and neck, liver or kidney cancer.

The DNA of the CDR3 is TGTGCCAGCAGCTTAGCACTAGCGGGGATCTACGAGCAGTACTTC. Translated, it gives CASSLALAGIYEQYF. The chain recombines TRBV11-2 with TRBJ2-7; 10 bases match TRBD2. The CDR3 totals 15 residues. The junction had 3 bases not matched to a gene; V was cut back by 1 base and J by 3 bases. CDR1 is SGHAT, CDR2 FQNNGV, per germline.

The chain is built from TRBV15 and TRBJ2-1; 8 positions agree with TRBD2. Germline lookup yields CDR1 LNHNV and CDR2 YYDKDF (reference sequence). The length of the CDR3 is 16 residues. V lost 3 bases to trimming and J lost 3 bases; unmatched junction nucleotides: 7. CDR3 sequence reads: CATSRARTSNYNEQFF. For the CDR3, the DNA is TGTGCCACCAGCAGGGCCAGGACTAGCAACTACAATGAGCAGTTCTTC.

This chain connects TRBV20-1 to TRBJ2-1; no definite D call. CDR3 length equals 11 residues. Per germline, CDR1 DFQATT and CDR2 SNEGSKA (reference sequence). Trimming removed 5 bases from V and 7 bases from J, with 9 bases in between. The CDR3, as DNA: TGCAGTGCTGGCGCGAGAAATGAGCAGTTCTTC. Protein product: CSAGARNEQFF.

This sequence joins TRBV2 and TRBJ2-7; D may be TRBD1 (5 bases). The CDR3 totals 13 residues. Germline CDR1 and CDR2: SNHLY and FYNNEI. The V gene lost 10 bases and the J gene lost 4 bases, with 17 bases spanning the gap. CDR3 coding DNA: TGTGCCATCCAGGGTATCCCTAGGTACGAGCAGTACTTC. Translating it yields CAIQGIPRYEQYF.

This chain uses TRBV7-9 with TRBJ1-1, with D maybe TRBD1 (5 bases). The germline gives CDR1 SEHNR, CDR2 FQNEAQ (reference sequence). The CDR3 has 13 amino acids. V shed 10 bases and J shed 0 bases, with 12 bases lying between them. The CDR3 bases are TGTGCCACCCGAGGACAAATGAACACTGAAGCTTTCTTT. As protein: CATRGQMNTEAFF.

This chain joins TRBV27 and TRBJ2-3; D may be TRBD1 (6 bases). Trimming removed 3 bases at V and 5 bases at J, with 24 bases between. Per germline, CDR1 MNHEY and CDR2 SMNVEV (reference sequence). This CDR3 comprises 18 residues. CDR3 nucleotides: TGTGCCAGCAGTTTTCAAACTAAGGGGGAGTCATCTTTAGATACGCAGTATTTT. This sequence encodes CASSFQTKGESSLDTQYF.

This clone is classed as medium-sized. The CDR3 region has the DNA TGTGCCAGTAGTATTTATAGCGGGAGTGATAGGTTCTTC. It codes for CASSIYSGSDRFF. The rearrangement joins TRBV19 to TRBJ2-1; 9 bases align to TRBD2. V was clipped by 3 bases and J by 15 bases; unmatched bases: 9. Germline V gene lookup returns CDR1 LNHDA and CDR2 SQIVND (reference sequence). The CDR3 spans 13 residues.

The genes are TRBV5-1 and TRBJ1-1, with D uncertain. V was pared by 2 bases and J by 2 bases, with 10 bases between. Per the germline V gene, CDR1 is SGHRS and CDR2 is YFSETQ. CDR3 length: 14 amino acids. Here the CDR3 reads CASSFTSVNTEAFF. The CDR3 DNA reads TGCGCCAGCAGCTTTACCTCGGTAAACACTGAAGCTTTCTTT.

The chain is built from TRBV27 and TRBJ1-1, with D perhaps TRBD1 (5 bases). The V end lost 2 bases, the J end lost 4 bases, and 11 bases lay between the germline ends. This CDR3 comprises 14 residues. Germline loops: CDR1 MNHEY, CDR2 SMNVEV (reference sequence). CDR3: CASSLVGTPTEAFF. Written as DNA, the CDR3 is TGTGCCAGCAGTTTAGTCGGGACCCCCACTGAAGCTTTCTTT.